The 20 T cell receptor beta chains below were found in one sample sequenced in a study of regulatory T cells in long-lasting Graves disease. Time point of the sample: newly diagnosed GD, antithyroid drugs for less than 3 months. PBMC-derived RNA was used for the TCR library. CDR3 regions were amplified by Arm-PCR using iRepertoire HTBI primers to build TCR beta libraries. TCRdb analysed the multiplex PCR reads with MiXCR anew, one entry per CDR3 protein. Of around 500,000 distinct CDR3 sequences listed, about 14% are singletons. The same data also contributed to another study, on T cells in Graves' hyperthyroidism and ophthalmopathy.

The specimen was peripheral blood mononuclear cells (PBMCs), collected at new diagnosis, from a patient treated with antithyroid drugs. Receptors were obtained from a man aged 25-45 years with Graves disease.

V is TRBV14 and J is TRBJ2-3; D is uncertain. Germline CDR1 is SGHDN and CDR2 is FVKESK. This CDR3 is 12 amino acids long. With 1 base removed from V and 6 bases from J, the gap between germline ends came to 5 bases. The CDR3 here is CASSQGQDTQYF. The CDR3 DNA is TGTGCCAGCAGCCAAGGGCAGGATACGCAGTATTTT.

The genes are TRBV28 and TRBJ2-5, with TRBD1 matching 7 bases. Germline lookup yields CDR1 MDHEN and CDR2 SYDVKM. The CDR3 length is 14 residues. V gave up 3 bases and J gave up 5 bases; unmatched junction bases: 6. CDR3 DNA: TGTGCCAGCAGTTTCCGACAGGGAAGGGAGACCCAGTACTTC. Translating it yields CASSFRQGRETQYF.

Here the CDR3 reads CASSLAVGYWEKLFF. For the CDR3, the DNA is TGTGCCAGCAGTTTAGCGGTGGGGTATTGGGAAAAACTGTTTTTT. The rearrangement links TRBV12-3 or TRBV12-4 to TRBJ1-4; the D is unclear. The CDR3 contains 15 residues. V lost 0 bases to trimming and J lost 8 bases, with 13 bases between them.

This clonotype has only a few counts. The chain joins TRBV5-1 to TRBJ1-5; D gene ambiguous. V gave up 4 bases and J gave up 7 bases, with 12 bases separating them. The V gene's germline CDR1 is SGHRS and CDR2 YFSETQ. The CDR3 runs to 13 residues. This CDR3 is CASSAGESQPQHF. The CDR3 bases are TGCGCCAGCAGCGCTGGCGAGAGCCAGCCCCAGCATTTT. The whole variable domain, filled in from reference TRBV5-1 and TRBJ1-5, reads KAGVTQTPRYLIKTRGQQVTLSCSPISGHRSVSWYQQTPGQGLQFLFEYFSETQRNKGNFPGRFSGRQFSNSRSEMNVSTLELGDSALYLCASSAGESQPQHFGDGTRLSIL.

As for this clonotype: It may be a read error: a sequence one base away is much more abundant. This sequence joins TRBV20-1 and TRBJ2-5; 10 bases are shared with TRBD2. V was clipped by 1 base and J by 5 bases; unmatched bases: 16. Germline loops: CDR1 DFQATT, CDR2 SNEGSKA (reference sequence). There are 18 residues in the CDR3. The CDR3 protein is CSARVPTTSGVVGETQYF. DNA of the CDR3: TGCAGTGCTAGAGTCCCCACAACTAGCGGGGTCGTGGGGGAGACCCAGTACTTC.

This clonotype was seen at least ten times. The chain recombines TRBV12-3 or TRBV12-4 with TRBJ2-1, with 8 bases identical to TRBD1. This CDR3 is 14 amino acids long. V dropped 6 bases and J dropped 7; count of bases not matched to a gene: 8. The CDR3 nucleotides are TGTGCCAGCAGGCCAACAGGGGGACGGAATGAGCAGTTCTTC. Translation gives CASRPTGGRNEQFF.

The table lists this clonotype with many counts. The rearrangement joins TRBV20-1 to TRBJ1-5, with D tentatively TRBD1 (5 bases). V was clipped by 1 base and J by 0 bases, with 7 bases between them. Germline CDR1 and CDR2: DFQATT and SNEGSKA (reference sequence). CDR3 length equals 14 residues. Written as DNA, the CDR3 is TGCAGTGCTAGAGGAAGGGGTAGCAATCAGCCCCAGCATTTT. Its protein is CSARGRGSNQPQHF.

V and J are TRBV30 and TRBJ2-3; a possible D gene is TRBD1 (5 bases). CDR1 and CDR2 from the germline V gene are GTSNPN and SVGIG (reference sequence). This CDR3 has 15 amino acids. V was clipped by 4 bases and J by 4 bases, with 18 bases between them. CDR3 sequence: CAWTYQGWGADTQYF. For the CDR3, the DNA is TGTGCCTGGACTTATCAGGGATGGGGCGCAGATACGCAGTATTTT.

V is TRBV7-9 and J is TRBJ1-6; 7 nucleotides agree with TRBD1. Germline V gives CDR1 SEHNR, CDR2 FQNEAQ (reference sequence). J lost 5 bases, V lost 8 bases, and 3 bases had no gene match. This CDR3 contains 13 residues. The CDR3 protein is CASGTGDNSPLHF. The CDR3 DNA follows: TGTGCCAGCGGTACAGGGGATAATTCACCCCTCCACTTT.

This chain joins TRBV30 and TRBJ2-5; D unresolved. The CDR3 covers 13 residues. V shed 3 bases and J shed 2 bases, with 10 bases lying between them. Germline assignment: CDR1 GTSNPN and CDR2 SVGIG (reference sequence). Here the CDR3 reads CAWSVSGQETQYF. DNA of the CDR3: TGTGCCTGGAGCGTTAGTGGGCAAGAGACCCAGTACTTC.

This clonotype has a count of ten or more. The V gene is TRBV11-3, the J gene TRBJ2-7; D remains unclear. The CDR3 is 13 residues long. The V gene lost 1 base and the J gene lost 4 bases, with 8 bases spanning the gap. CDR1 is SGHNT and CDR2 is YENEEA in the germline V gene. CDR3 nucleotide sequence: TGTGCCAGCAGCTTAGGGGGTATGTACGAGCAGTACTTC. Protein sequence: CASSLGGMYEQYF.

In the case of this clonotype: The conserved closing phenylalanine or tryptophan is absent in this CDR3, likely reflecting a read error. V usage is TRBV13 and J usage is TRBJ1-1; the match to TRBD1 covers 8 bases. The CDR3 covers 16 residues. CDR1 and CDR2 (germline): PRHDT, FYEKMQ (reference sequence). V lost 4 bases and J lost 6; bases outside the gene matches: 13. The CDR3 nucleotides read TGTGCCAGCAGCTCGCGTCCCGGGACAGGTTCGGCTGAAGCTTTCTAT. This codes for CASSSRPGTGSAEAFY.

This clonotype has ten or more counts. The rearrangement uses TRBV19 and TRBJ2-7; D perhaps matches TRBD1 (6 bases). The V end was cut by 6 bases, the J end by 5 bases, with 14 bases between. The CDR3 loop spans 13 amino acids. Germline loops: CDR1 LNHDA, CDR2 SQIVND (reference sequence). The CDR3 bases are TGTGCCAGTAGCTACGCGAGGGGGAACGAGCAGTACTTC. Its translation is CASSYARGNEQYF.

In this sample, this clonotype turned up many times. The genes are TRBV20-1 and TRBJ2-2; D tentatively reads TRBD1 or TRBD2 (6 bases each). The V and J ends lost 3 bases and 7 bases respectively, with 15 bases between them. The CDR3 spans 14 residues. Germline CDR1 is DFQATT and CDR2 is SNEGSKA (reference sequence). The CDR3 loop reads CSASLRGRYGELFF. CDR3 DNA: TGCAGTGCTAGTCTGAGGGGGAGGTACGGGGAGCTGTTTTTT.

The chain combines TRBV5-1 with TRBJ2-7, with D possibly TRBD1 on 5 matching bases. The germline CDR1 and CDR2 sequences are SGHRS and YFSETQ. V lost 3 bases, J lost 2 bases, and 12 bases lay in between. This CDR3 spans 14 amino acids. CDR3 coding DNA: TGCGCCAGCAGCTCCGACAGCTCTCCCTACGAGCAGTACTTC. It encodes CASSSDSSPYEQYF.

In the case of this clonotype: A much bigger clone sits one base away, suggesting this may be a read error. The chain employs TRBV2 and TRBJ1-1; D is uncertain. CDR3 length: 13 amino acids. Germline V lookup: CDR1 SNHLY, CDR2 FYNNEI. The V end was cut by 4 bases, the J end by 1 base, with 7 bases between. This chain's CDR3 is CASSGKGNTEAFF. CDR3 sequence (DNA): TGTGCCAGCAGTGGAAAGGGGAACACTGAAGCTTTCTTT.

This clonotype has a count of ten or more. The chain joins TRBV30 to TRBJ2-2; no reliable D call. V lost 1 base, J lost 10 bases, and 7 bases lay in between. Germline V CDR1 and CDR2: GTSNPN, SVGIG (reference sequence). The CDR3 has 11 residues. DNA for the CDR3: TGTGCCTGGAGTGAACATGAGGAGCTGTTTTTT. It yields the protein CAWSEHEELFF. Drawing the rest from reference TRBV30 and TRBJ2-2, the complete variable domain is SQTIHQWPATLVQPVGSPLSLECTVEGTSNPNLYWYRQAAGRGLQLLFYSVGIGQISSEVPQNLSASRPQDRQFILSSKKLLLSDSGFYLCAWSEHEELFFGEGSRLTVL.

This clonotype was recorded at least ten times. The rearrangement links TRBV20-1 to TRBJ2-7, with unresolved D. The germline CDR1 and CDR2 sequences are DFQATT and SNEGSKA (reference sequence). The CDR3 spans 10 residues. V gave up 7 bases and J gave up 3 bases, with 7 bases separating them. In nucleotides, the CDR3 is TGCAGTGGTGAAGACTACGAGCAGTACTTC. Its protein product is CSGEDYEQYF.

In this sample, this clonotype turned up a few times. The chain joins TRBV29-1 to TRBJ1-5, with D possibly matching TRBD1 (6 bases). The ends were cut back, 5 bases at V and 4 bases at J, with 15 bases in the middle. The CDR3 covers 14 residues. The germline CDR1 and CDR2 sequences are SQVTM and ANQGSEA. Here the CDR3 reads CSVLRGPQNQPQHF. Here the CDR3 DNA reads TGCAGCGTTCTCCGGGGGCCCCAAAATCAGCCCCAGCATTTT.

This clonotype was counted at least ten times. V usage is TRBV12-3 or TRBV12-4 and J usage is TRBJ2-7; maybe TRBD1 (5 bases). V lost 3 bases and J lost 5, with 14 bases in between. The CDR3 loop spans 14 amino acids. The CDR3 DNA reads as TGTGCCAGCAGTTTTGCAGTTGGGGCCGACGAGCAGTACTTC. Its translation: CASSFAVGADEQYF.